This T cell receptor beta chain comes out of a study of CD8 T cells in ankylosing spondylitis (dated by TCRdb to 2015 to 2018). Context from the whole study: The study profiled T cell receptor beta repertoires in healthy donors and ankylosing spondylitis patients to find disease-linked TCR variants. The whole study cohort included 108 healthy donors and about two dozen ankylosing spondylitis patients. Peripheral blood samples were taken, and synovial fluid was additionally collected from ankylosing spondylitis patients. Study-wide findings and limitations: Blood from ankylosing spondylitis patients appeared to be characterized by a TCR beta motif made up of fewer than ten highly homologous amino acid variants. The disease-linked clones showed a CD8+ phenotype and occurred at relatively low frequencies in peripheral blood. The disease-linked clones were reported as significantly enriched in matched synovial fluid samples from ankylosing spondylitis patients. Some motif variants had previously been reported in the synovial fluid and blood of reactive arthritis patients, which suggests shared mechanisms of disease initiation.

V and J are truncated by 0 bases and 11 bases respectively, leaving an intervening sequence of 16 bases. Reading from cysteine to phenylalanine, the CDR3 counts 14 amino acids. The DNA shown is the 42-base CDR3, in frame from base 1. Sequenced using an Illumina HiSeq 2500. TCR beta libraries were prepared by quantitative 5'-RACE with molecular barcodes. The study's own analysis went as follows. To identify disease-linked TCR variants, a new computational method was used, one built on a probabilistic model of VDJ rearrangement. The public reads were reprocessed in TCRdb via fastp at Q25 and MiXCR, keeping in-frame beta chains. Records with the same CDR3 protein are collapsed into one entry carrying the most frequent genes and DNA. TCRdb assigned the V and J calls; the authors' analysis was not used. Within this sample are approximately 150,000 distinct CDR3 sequences, with 30% to 40% of them counted one time only. 4.5% to 6% of the sample is taken by the ten largest.

Synovial fluid samples and blood samples obtained from the same ankylosing spondylitis patients were matched. As for this clonotype: Its antigen remains undetermined. No clone much larger than this one lies a single base away; base qualities are absent.

This receptor was identified in a male donor with ankylosing spondylitis. The sequenced sample was synovial fluid, either unsorted or a sorted T cell fraction (not recorded which). The receptor chain draws on TRBV12-3 or TRBV12-4 and TRBJ1-1; no confident D gene assignment can be made. The encoded CDR3 is CASSLAGGGWAAFF. The DNA sequence is as follows: TGTGCCAGCAGTTTAGCGGGAGGAGGGTGGGCGGCTTTCTTT.